This record looks at one T cell receptor beta chain sequence and its context. This CDR3 has 19 residues. Germline V gene data show CDR1 as SGHRS and CDR2 as YFSETQ. Trimming took off 2 bases at V and 0 bases at J, with 21 bases between the two ends. These data originate in a study of T cells in Graves' hyperthyroidism and ophthalmopathy. Study details: Peripheral blood collection took place at initial diagnosis, before any treatment.

RNA transcripts served as the template for amplifying TCR beta CDR3 regions. TCR CDR3 underwent first-round RT-PCR with the HTBI primer set. TCRdb processed the multiplex PCR reads anew with MiXCR; each CDR3 protein has one entry. There are about 250,000 distinct CDR3 sequences in the sample; 20% to 25% occur only once, and about 60% lies in the top ten. The TCR comes from a man aged 25 to 40 with Graves' ophthalmopathy. Specimen: blood. The chain links TRBV5-1 to TRBJ2-1, with D perhaps matching TRBD1 (6 bases). The CDR3 bases are TGCGCCAGCAGCTTACAGGCGTCTGGGACACCGAGCTCCTACAATGAGCAGTTCTTC. Its protein is CASSLQASGTPSSYNEQFF.